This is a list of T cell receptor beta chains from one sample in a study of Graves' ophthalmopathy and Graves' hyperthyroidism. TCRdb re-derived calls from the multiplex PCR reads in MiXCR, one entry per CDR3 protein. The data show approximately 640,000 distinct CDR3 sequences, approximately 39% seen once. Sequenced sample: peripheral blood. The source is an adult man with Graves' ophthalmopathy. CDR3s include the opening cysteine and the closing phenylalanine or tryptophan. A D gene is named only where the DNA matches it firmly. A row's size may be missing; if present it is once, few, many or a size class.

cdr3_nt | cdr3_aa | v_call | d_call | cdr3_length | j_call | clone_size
TGTGCCAGCACCGGGACAGGGGTTTCACCCCTCCACTTT | CASTGTGVSPLHF | TRBV2 | TRBD1 | 13 | TRBJ1-6 | many
TGTGCCAGCTCACCAAGACAGCAGAACACTGAAGCTTTCTTT | CASSPRQQNTEAFF | TRBV18 | . | 14 | TRBJ1-1 | .
TGTGCCAGCTCACCAGGGGCGGATCCACAAGAGACCCAGTACTTC | CASSPGADPQETQYF | TRBV2 | . | 15 | TRBJ2-5 | few
TGCAGCGTTGAAAGGCCAGGAAAGAACACCATATATTTT | CSVERPGKNTIYF | TRBV29-1 | . | 13 | TRBJ1-3 | .
TGTGCCAGCAGTTCCGACCACGCCCTGGGCGACTACGAGCAGTACTTC | CASSSDHALGDYEQYF | TRBV5-5 | . | 16 | TRBJ2-7 | .
TGCGCCAGCAGCTTGCGGGAACCTGGAACCTACGAGCAGTACTTC | CASSLREPGTYEQYF | TRBV5-1 | . | 15 | TRBJ2-7 | many
TGCGCCAGCAGCCAGCCGGGACAACTCACCGGGGAGCAGTACTTC | CASSQPGQLTGEQYF | TRBV5-1 | . | 15 | TRBJ2-7 | .
TGTGCCGGCGGCTACAACAACGAGGGGGTTGGCTACACCTTC | CAGGYNNEGVGYTF | TRBV6-6 | . | 14 | TRBJ1-2 | .
TGTGCCAGCAGCTTCCCCGGGGAGGGCGGGGAGAAGCATAACTATGGCTACACCTTC | CASSFPGEGGEKHNYGYTF | TRBV7-9 | . | 19 | TRBJ1-2 | many
TGTGCCAGTTGGGCATCGGTCTCGGAAAAACTGTTTTTT | CASWASVSEKLFF | TRBV28 | . | 13 | TRBJ1-4 | .
. | CASSAGEAKNCFF | TRBV2 | . | 13 | TRBJ1-4 | .
TGTGCCAGCAGTTCTCGGGGACAGGGGCCTCAAGAGACCCAGTACTTC | CASSSRGQGPQETQYF | TRBV12-3/TRBV12-4 | TRBD1 | 16 | TRBJ2-5 | .
TGCAGCTTGGAGAGGGAGACCCAGTACTTC | CSLERETQYF | TRBV29-1 | . | 10 | TRBJ2-5 | .
TGTGCCAGCAGCCAACGCCCGGGACAGTCCAATTCACCCCTCCACTTT | CASSQRPGQSNSPLHF | TRBV7-9 | TRBD1 | 16 | TRBJ1-6 | many
TGTGCCAGCAGTTTTTACAGCAATCAGCCCCAGTACTTC | CASSFYSNQPQYF | TRBV12-3/TRBV12-4 | . | 13 | TRBJ2-5 | .
TGCGCCAGCAGTGATAAGGGACACAATAATGAAAAACTGTTTTTT | CASSDKGHNNEKLFF | TRBV10-2 | . | 15 | TRBJ1-4 | .
TGTGCCATCGGAGGTCCAGGGAACACCGGGGAGCTGTTTTTT | CAIGGPGNTGELFF | TRBV10-3 | . | 14 | TRBJ2-2 | once
TGTGCCAGCAGCGTCTCAGGGGGCCTCGGGAATTCACCCCTCCACTTT | CASSVSGGLGNSPLHF | TRBV7-2 | TRBD1 | 16 | TRBJ1-6 | few
TGCGCCAGCAGTTCGTCAGCAGGGTACTACGAGCAGTACTTC | CASSSSAGYYEQYF | TRBV5-1 | . | 14 | TRBJ2-7 | many
TGCGCCAGCAGCCAGCTTATTAGTCGGGGGCGAAATGGCTACACCTTC | CASSQLISRGRNGYTF | TRBV4-1 | . | 16 | TRBJ1-2 | few
TGTGCCACCAGCACGACAGGGGGAGCTTTCTTT | CATSTTGGAFF | TRBV15 | TRBD1 | 11 | TRBJ1-1 | .
TGCGCCAGCAGCTCGGGACGGGGGGTCAACTCTGGGGCCAACGTCCTGACTTTC | CASSSGRGVNSGANVLTF | TRBV5-1 | TRBD2 | 18 | TRBJ2-6 | many
TGTGCCAGCAGGGGGGACAGGATCAACTCTGGAAACACCATATATTTT | CASRGDRINSGNTIYF | TRBV2 | TRBD1 | 16 | TRBJ1-3 | .
TGTGCCAGCAGTGGACTCACGACTAGCAATCAGCCCCAGCATTTT | CASSGLTTSNQPQHF | TRBV6-1 | . | 15 | TRBJ1-5 | many
TGTGCCAGCAGGCTAGCGGGGCCTTTGGAGCAGTACTTC | CASRLAGPLEQYF | TRBV2 | TRBD2 | 13 | TRBJ2-7 | few
TGTGCCAGCAGCCAAGAGATGTTTAACACTGAAGCTTTCTTT | CASSQEMFNTEAFF | TRBV7-2 | . | 14 | TRBJ1-1 | few
TGTGCCAGCAGTTCCTCCGGTGGGGCCACTGAAGCTTTCTTT | CASSSSGGATEAFF | TRBV13 | . | 14 | TRBJ1-1 | .
TGTGCCAGCAGGAGGGGGACAGGGCCACCCGAGCAGTACTTC | CASRRGTGPPEQYF | TRBV19 | TRBD1 | 14 | TRBJ2-7 | .
TGCAGTGCTAGATCTCCTACCGGGGGGGGAAACACCGGGGAGCTGTTTTTT | CSARSPTGGGNTGELFF | TRBV20-1 | TRBD2 | 17 | TRBJ2-2 | few
TGCGCCAGCAGCTTTTCCCCGGGACAGAGAATTAGCAATCAGCCCCAGCATTTT | CASSFSPGQRISNQPQHF | TRBV4-1 | TRBD1 | 18 | TRBJ1-5 | .
TGTGCCAGTAGTATTAAGGGTGGATGGAACTATGGCTACACCTTC | CASSIKGGWNYGYTF | TRBV19 | . | 15 | TRBJ1-2 | .
TGTGCCAGCAGTTACTCAAGGACAGTGGAATCACCCCTCCACTTT | CASSYSRTVESPLHF | TRBV6-5 | . | 15 | TRBJ1-6 | many
TGTGCCAGCAGGCCCCGCGAGTGGGCTGAGACCCAGTACTTC | CASRPREWAETQYF | TRBV6-5 | . | 14 | TRBJ2-5 | .
TGTGCTAGTGGTTCGATTCCCCTAAGATATGGCTACACCTTC | CASGSIPLRYGYTF | TRBV12-5 | . | 14 | TRBJ1-2 | few
TGCAGCGTGAGAGACACGAACTATGGCTACACCTTC | CSVRDTNYGYTF | TRBV29-1 | . | 12 | TRBJ1-2 | .
TGTGCCAGCAGTCCGGGCGGCACAGTTCCCTACGAGCAGTACTTC | CASSPGGTVPYEQYF | TRBV12-3/TRBV12-4 | . | 15 | TRBJ2-7 | .
TGTGCCACCAATGGGCAGCTTAGCAATCAGCCCCAGCATTTT | CATNGQLSNQPQHF | TRBV10-3 | . | 14 | TRBJ1-5 | many
TGTGCCTGGAGAGACCTTCGGGGCGAGACCCAGTACTTC | CAWRDLRGETQYF | TRBV2 | . | 13 | TRBJ2-5 | few
TGTGCCAGCAGTGATTTGGAAACCTTCCTCTCCTACGAGCAGTACTTC | CASSDLETFLSYEQYF | TRBV2 | . | 16 | TRBJ2-7 | many
TGTGCCAGCAGTGTAGACCTGACTTTC | CASSVDLTF | TRBV10-3 | . | 9 | TRBJ2-6 | .
TGTGCCAGCAGTTACGAAGGTTTCGGATTCGAGCAGTACTTC | CASSYEGFGFEQYF | TRBV6-2/TRBV6-3 | . | 14 | TRBJ2-7 | .
TGTGCCAGCCCGACAACAGGGGCCCCAAGCTATGGCTACACCTTC | CASPTTGAPSYGYTF | TRBV25-1 | TRBD1 | 15 | TRBJ1-2 | .
TGCAGCGTTGATAGTCCAGGGGGGCTGGAGACCCAGTACTTC | CSVDSPGGLETQYF | TRBV29-1 | . | 14 | TRBJ2-5 | .
TGTGCCAGCAGCTTAAGCGGGGGCGGGAACACCGGGGAGCTGTTTTTT | CASSLSGGGNTGELFF | TRBV7-2 | TRBD2 | 16 | TRBJ2-2 | .
TGCAGCGCTCAAGAGGGGACGAACACTGAAGCTTTCTTT | CSAQEGTNTEAFF | TRBV29-1 | . | 13 | TRBJ1-1 | .
TGTGCCAGCGCGAGGGACAGGGGCAGTTACACTGAAGCTTTCTTT | CASARDRGSYTEAFF | TRBV7-3 | TRBD1 | 15 | TRBJ1-1 | .
TGTGCCACCAGGACTAGCGGGAGGGCCTTGAATGAGCAGTTCTTC | CATRTSGRALNEQFF | TRBV24-1 | TRBD2 | 15 | TRBJ2-1 | .
TGCGCCAGCAGCCAAGCGACTAGCGTCCATGAGACCCAGTACTTC | CASSQATSVHETQYF | TRBV5-1 | TRBD2 | 15 | TRBJ2-5 | .